The 32 T cell receptor beta chains below come from one sample, sequenced in a study of blood T cell repertoires in COVID-19. The protocol was immunoSEQ multiplex PCR, while the TCRdb copy is restricted to in-frame clones and leaves out a portion. The sample comprises about 300,000 clones, roughly nine tenths of which are singletons, and less than 2% rests with the top ten. Material for sequencing was peripheral blood. These receptors came from a woman aged 30 to 39 with COVID-19, enrolled during active disease.

This chain connects TRBV7-9 to TRBJ1-6; the match to TRBD1 covers 7 bases. The V gene's germline CDR1 is SEHNR and CDR2 FQNEAQ (reference sequence). The V and J ends lost 5 bases and 8 bases, in that order; junction bases with no gene match: 6. This CDR3 contains 14 residues. The CDR3 DNA sequence: TGTGCCAGCAGCGCCCAGGGGGTCGATTCACCCCTCCACTTT. Encoded protein: CASSAQGVDSPLHF.

This chain connects TRBV6-5 to TRBJ2-5; D unclear. CDR1 and CDR2 (germline): MNHEY, SVGAGI. CDR3 length: 12 residues. Trimming removed 6 bases at V and 4 bases at J, with 9 bases between. This chain's CDR3 is CASSLRTETQYF. The CDR3 nucleotides read TGTGCCAGCAGCCTACGCACAGAGACCCAGTACTTC.

This chain links TRBV5-1 with TRBJ2-5, with D perhaps matching TRBD2 (6 bases). CDR1 is SGHRS and CDR2 is YFSETQ in the germline V gene. V lost 3 bases to trimming and J lost 5 bases, with 23 bases between them. The CDR3 length is 17 residues. This CDR3 reads CASSSATWQSGFETQYF. For the CDR3, the DNA is TGCGCCAGCAGCTCGGCTACATGGCAGAGCGGGTTTGAGACCCAGTACTTC.

V is TRBV4-1 and J is TRBJ1-5; the D is unclear. V lost 1 base and J lost 2, with 12 bases in between. This CDR3 has 16 residues. Germline CDR1 reads MGHRA; CDR2 reads YSYEKL. CDR3 sequence (DNA): TGCGCCAGCAGCCAAGGTTGGCCCGTGGGCAATCAGCCCCAGCATTTT. Translation gives CASSQGWPVGNQPQHF.

V usage is TRBV6-5 and J usage is TRBJ2-7, with TRBD2 matching 7 bases. V dropped 4 bases and J dropped 1; count of bases not matched to a gene: 10. Germline values: CDR1 MNHEY, CDR2 SVGAGI. The CDR3 loop spans 16 amino acids. This chain's CDR3 is CASSLDEGRVSYEQYV. The CDR3 nucleotides are TGTGCCAGCAGTTTGGATGAGGGGAGGGTTTCCTACGAGCAGTACGTC.

The V and J genes are TRBV2 and TRBJ1-2, with 7 bases identical to TRBD1. Germline CDR1 SNHLY, CDR2 FYNNEI. Germline trimming cut 4 bases from V and 8 bases from J; bases unmatched to any gene: 13. The CDR3 is 15 amino acids. The CDR3 DNA is TGTGCCAGCAGTGGGCTGGGACAGACCCATGGGGGCTACACCTTC. Its protein product is CASSGLGQTHGGYTF.

V gene TRBV6-2 or TRBV6-3 combines with J gene TRBJ2-3; possible D gene TRBD1, 5 bases. CDR1 MNHEY and CDR2 SVGEGT come from the germline V gene. V was pared by 0 bases and J by 3 bases, with 13 bases between. CDR3 length equals 16 residues. The CDR3 is CASSYSGWKGTDTQYF. Written as DNA, the CDR3 is TGTGCCAGCAGTTACTCGGGGTGGAAGGGGACAGATACGCAGTATTTT.

The gene calls are TRBV18 and TRBJ1-2; TRBD1 agrees at 9 bases. V was clipped by 4 bases and J by 8 bases; unmatched bases: 5. From germline, CDR1 is KGHSH and CDR2 LQKENI. The CDR3 is 13 residues long. The CDR3 nucleotides are TGTGCCAGCTCACTTGGGACAGGGAGCGGCTACACCTTC. Its protein is CASSLGTGSGYTF.

This chain links TRBV6-1 with TRBJ2-3; TRBD2 might be the D (7 bases). The germline V and J ends were trimmed by 0 bases and 4 bases, with 14 bases remaining between them. CDR3 length: 16 residues. Germline V gene data show CDR1 as MNHNS and CDR2 as SASEGT. CDR3 DNA: TGTGCCAGCAGTGAAGCTGGGGGGGCTGGCCCAGATACGCAGTATTTT. Translated, it gives CASSEAGGAGPDTQYF.

V and J are TRBV5-1 and TRBJ2-1; D not certain. With 4 bases removed from V and 0 bases from J, the gap between germline ends came to 8 bases. The CDR3 contains 14 residues. Looked up from germline, CDR1 is SGHRS and CDR2 is YFSETQ. The CDR3 is CASSARSSYNEQFF. As DNA, the CDR3 is TGCGCCAGCAGCGCCCGTAGCTCCTACAATGAGCAGTTCTTC.

This chain connects TRBV18 to TRBJ1-3; 8 bases are a match to TRBD1. The CDR3 contains 16 residues. Germline CDR1 reads KGHSH; CDR2 reads LQKENI. V lost 3 bases, J lost 0 bases, and 4 bases stayed unmatched. CDR3 protein: CASSPDRVSSGNTIYF. The CDR3 DNA reads TGTGCCAGCTCACCGGACAGGGTGAGCTCTGGAAACACCATATATTTT.

The rearrangement links TRBV18 to TRBJ1-1; TRBD1 agrees at 11 bases. The CDR3 spans 16 residues. Germline V gives CDR1 KGHSH, CDR2 LQKENI. V lost 3 bases and J lost 6; bases outside the gene matches: 9. DNA for the CDR3: TGTGCCAGCTCACCGCTCTCTGGGACAGGGGGTTCTGAAGCTTTCTTT. Its translation: CASSPLSGTGGSEAFF.

The gene calls are TRBV7-8 and TRBJ2-4; maybe TRBD1 (6 bases). The germline V gene encodes CDR1 SGHVS and CDR2 FQNEAQ. The CDR3 covers 16 residues. V was shortened by 4 bases and J by 0 bases, with 13 bases between the two germline ends. DNA of the CDR3: TGTGCCAGCAGCTACAGGGAAGGGGTAGCCAAAAACATTCAGTACTTC. It encodes CASSYREGVAKNIQYF.

The genes are TRBV2 and TRBJ2-2, with TRBD2 matching 9 bases. The CDR3 sequence is 18 residues long. Germline lookup yields CDR1 SNHLY and CDR2 FYNNEI. With V trimmed by 3 bases and J by 0 bases, 8 bases remained unmatched. The chain's CDR3 is CASSEITLAGPNTGELFF. The CDR3 DNA sequence: TGTGCCAGCAGTGAGATTACTCTAGCGGGACCGAACACCGGGGAGCTGTTTTTT.

The chain has TRBV29-1 and TRBJ2-1; D may be TRBD2 (6 bases). V was cut by 5 bases and J by 4 bases, with 12 bases left in between. Germline lookup yields CDR1 SQVTM and CDR2 ANQGSEA. This CDR3 comprises 13 residues. As DNA, the CDR3 is TGCAGCGTTTTTCGTAGCGGTTACAATGAGCAGTTCTTC. Its translation is CSVFRSGYNEQFF.

V gene TRBV19 combines with J gene TRBJ1-3; 7 nucleotides align to TRBD1. Trimming took 7 bases from V and 2 from J; bases not matched to a gene: 5. Per the germline V gene, CDR1 is LNHDA and CDR2 is SQIVND (reference sequence). The CDR3 has 14 amino acids. CDR3 coding DNA: TGTGCCAGTATGAAACAGGGGCCTGGAAACACCATATATTTT. This encodes CASMKQGPGNTIYF.

The CDR3 is CASVSSVGTYGTQYF. The DNA of the CDR3 is TGTGCCAGCGTCTCTAGCGTGGGAACCTACGGGACCCAGTACTTC. This chain uses TRBV28 with TRBJ2-5; TRBD2 is a possible D gene (6 bases). Trimming cost V 8 bases and J 7 bases, with 23 bases left between them. Per the germline V gene, CDR1 is MDHEN and CDR2 is SYDVKM. CDR3 length equals 15 residues.

The chain employs TRBV7-2 and TRBJ1-2, with D unresolved. The V end lost 2 bases, the J end lost 4 bases, and 8 bases lay between the germline ends. From germline, CDR1 is SGHTA and CDR2 FQGNSA. The CDR3 length is 13 residues. Here the CDR3 DNA reads TGTGCCAGCAGCTTATCACCGGGCTATGGCTACACCTTC. Protein sequence: CASSLSPGYGYTF.

The chain has TRBV5-8 and TRBJ1-4, with no clear D. Germline V gene lookup returns CDR1 SGHTS and CDR2 YDEGEE. V lost 4 bases and J 0 bases, leaving 10 bases between the germline ends. The CDR3 runs 15 residues. CDR3 DNA: TGTGCCAGCAGCCGCGTCGCCGCAACTAATGAAAAACTGTTTTTT. It codes for CASSRVAATNEKLFF.

The chain links TRBV3-1 (or the pseudogene TRBV3-2) to TRBJ1-4; TRBD1 aligns across 9 bases. The CDR3 covers 14 residues. Looked up from germline, CDR1 is LGHDT and CDR2 is YNNKEL (reference sequence). The trim removed 6 bases at V and 5 bases at J, leaving 4 bases unmatched. CDR3 sequence: CASRRQGGNEKLFF. As DNA, the CDR3 is TGTGCCAGCAGGAGACAGGGGGGGAATGAAAAACTGTTTTTT.

The chain recombines TRBV27 with TRBJ1-4; TRBD1 agrees at 7 bases. In germline, CDR1 is MNHEY, CDR2 SMNVEV (reference sequence). This CDR3 is 17 amino acids long. Trimming removed 0 bases from V and 4 bases from J; junction bases left unmatched: 8. CDR3 bases: TGTGCCAGCAGTTTATCGGGGCAGGGGGTGGTTAATGAAAAACTGTTTTTT. Amino acid sequence: CASSLSGQGVVNEKLFF. The full variable domain, rest sourced from reference TRBV27 and TRBJ1-4, is EAQVTQNPRYLITVTGKKLTVTCSQNMNHEYMSWYRQDPGLGLRQIYYSMNVEVTDKGDVPEGYKVSRKEKRNFPLILESPSPNQTSLYFCASSLSGQGVVNEKLFFGSGTQLSVL.

The J gene is TRBJ2-5, the V gene TRBV10-3; no firm D call. V lost 3 bases and J lost 2, with 10 bases in between. CDR3 size: 14 residues. Germline V gene sequence: CDR1 ENHRY, CDR2 SYGVKD. CDR3 in DNA: TGTGCCATCAGTGACCCGGTTAAACAAGAGACCCAGTACTTC. Protein product: CAISDPVKQETQYF.

The V and J genes are TRBV18 and TRBJ1-2, with 7 bases lining up with TRBD1. The CDR3 contains 13 residues. The germline CDR1 and CDR2 sequences are KGHSH and LQKENI. V gave up 3 bases and J gave up 8 bases; unmatched junction bases: 6. The CDR3: CASSPGRGLGYTF. As DNA, the CDR3 is TGTGCCAGCTCACCGGGAAGGGGGCTCGGCTACACCTTC.

The V gene is TRBV19, the J gene TRBJ2-7; 10 bases fit TRBD1. J was trimmed by 6 bases and V by 6 bases; bases with no gene match: 17. This CDR3 region has 17 residues. Germline V gene data show CDR1 as LNHDA and CDR2 as SQIVND (reference sequence). CDR3 protein: CASSPLPPGQGLGEQYF. In nucleotides, the CDR3 is TGTGCCAGTAGCCCCCTCCCACCGGGACAGGGGCTAGGCGAGCAGTACTTC.

This sequence joins TRBV27 and TRBJ2-2, with D possibly matching TRBD2 (5 bases). The germline gives CDR1 MNHEY, CDR2 SMNVEV (reference sequence). CDR3 length equals 16 residues. V lost 6 bases and J lost 0, with 14 bases in between. CDR3 residues: CASSHGLTSNTGELFF. For the CDR3, the DNA is TGTGCCAGCAGCCACGGACTGACTTCGAACACCGGGGAGCTGTTTTTT.

The rearrangement links TRBV19 to TRBJ1-1; 10 positions agree with TRBD1. The CDR3 is 15 residues long. V shed 7 bases and J 6 bases; nucleotides not matched to a gene: 11. Germline V gene sequence: CDR1 LNHDA, CDR2 SQIVND (reference sequence). This chain's CDR3 is CASTARGTGESEAFF. The CDR3 coding sequence is TGTGCCAGTACCGCACGAGGGACAGGGGAGTCTGAAGCTTTCTTT. Supplemented by reference TRBV19 and TRBJ1-1, the full variable domain reads DGGITQSPKYLFRKEGQNVTLSCEQNLNHDAMYWYRQDPGQGLRLIYYSQIVNDFQKGDIAEGYSVSREKKESFPLTVTSAQKNPTAFYLCASTARGTGESEAFFGQGTRLTVV.

DNA for the CDR3: TGCGCCAGCAGCTATAGCGGGGGGTTGAACAATGAGCAGTTCTTC. It yields the protein CASSYSGGLNNEQFF. The chain combines TRBV5-1 with TRBJ2-1; TRBD2 matches 10 bases. Losses at the gene ends were 3 bases for V and 5 bases for J; bases not matched to a gene: 5. CDR1 and CDR2 from the germline V gene are SGHRS and YFSETQ. The CDR3 has 15 amino acids.

In nucleotides, the CDR3 is TGTGCCTACGGGGTCAGCACAGATACGCAGTATTTT. It translates to CAYGVSTDTQYF. The J gene is TRBJ2-3, the V gene TRBV6-6; TRBD2 might be the D (5 bases). CDR1 is MNHNY, CDR2 SVGAGI, per germline (reference sequence). The CDR3 extends over 12 amino acids. V lost 11 bases, J lost 0 bases, and 9 bases lay in between.

This chain uses TRBV19 with TRBJ2-6; TRBD1 agrees at 9 bases. J gave up 0 bases and V 9 bases, and 6 bases lay outside the gene matches. Germline lookup yields CDR1 LNHDA and CDR2 SQIVND (reference sequence). This CDR3 has 16 amino acids. This CDR3 reads CASTGGGFSGANVLTF. The CDR3 DNA sequence: TGTGCCAGCACAGGGGGCGGATTCTCTGGGGCCAACGTCCTGACTTTC.

The chain couples TRBV7-9 to TRBJ1-2; possibly TRBD1 for D (5 bases). Trimming removed 0 bases at V and 4 bases at J, with 12 bases between. Germline V gene lookup returns CDR1 SEHNR and CDR2 FQNEAQ (reference sequence). The CDR3 is 15 residues long. The CDR3 region is CASSLAQERSYGYTF. The CDR3 region has the DNA TGTGCCAGCAGCTTAGCACAGGAACGAAGCTATGGCTACACCTTC.

The table lists this clone with a count of one. The rearrangement joins TRBV29-1 to TRBJ2-3; 8 bases line up with TRBD2. The CDR3 runs to 14 residues. V gave up 3 bases and J gave up 4 bases; unmatched junction bases: 6. The V gene's germline CDR1 is SQVTM and CDR2 ANQGSEA. In DNA form, the CDR3 reads TGCAGCGTTGATGCCCGCGGGGGGCCAGATACGCAGTATTTT. It yields the protein CSVDARGGPDTQYF.

The chain combines TRBV6-5 with TRBJ1-6, with D perhaps TRBD1 (5 bases). Germline CDR1 and CDR2: MNHEY and SVGAGI. This CDR3 comprises 15 residues. The V end was cut by 5 bases, the J end by 7 bases, with 15 bases between. DNA of the CDR3: TGTGCCAGCAGTCCCCTGCAGGGTCAGAATTCACCCCTCCACTTT. This codes for CASSPLQGQNSPLHF.